This paragraph covers one TCR beta chain sequence. Its matching antigen is unknown. The data were taken from a study of cytomegalovirus exposure and HLA in healthy donors. Clones were sequenced by immunoSEQ multiplex PCR, and TCRdb holds only the in-frame ones, with some missing. The profile covers roughly 100,000 clones, with 86% appearing a single time and roughly 4% taken by the ten largest. General observations from the study: It was reported that the classifier diagnosed cytomegalovirus status with high specificity and sensitivity in both the original and validation cohorts. Whilst most TCR sequences proved rare, a subset of public TCRs occurred across many donors.

Looked up from germline, CDR1 is KGHSH and CDR2 is LQKENI. This CDR3 region has 14 residues. The junction had 4 bases not matched to a gene; V was cut back by 3 bases and J by 8 bases. This sequence joins TRBV18 and TRBJ1-4; 9 bases match TRBD1. Sequenced sample: PBMCs. The sequence came from a woman younger than 35 in good health and CMV-seropositive. CDR3 DNA sequence: TGTGCCAGCTCACCGGGACAGGGTGGGGAAAAACTGTTTTTT. Its translation is CASSPGQGGEKLFF. Using reference TRBV18 and TRBJ1-4 for the parts outside the CDR3, the full variable domain is NAGVMQNPRHLVRRRGQEARLRCSPMKGHSHVYWYRQLPEEGLKFMVYLQKENIIDESGMPKERFSAEFPKEGPSILRIQQVVRGDSAAYFCASSPGQGGEKLFFGSGTQLSVL.